The 13 T cell receptor beta chains below come from one sample, sequenced in a study of blood T cell repertoires in COVID-19. The data were produced by immunoSEQ multiplex PCR, yet TCRdb's version contains in-frame clones alone and is incomplete. Here the sample spans some 180,000 clones, 89% being singletons. Sequencing used peripheral blood. All receptors come from a man aged 35 to 55 with acute or convalescent COVID-19.

The CDR3: CAWKPRQRATHEQYF. The CDR3 DNA reads as TGTGCCTGGAAACCCCGACAGCGCGCAACCCACGAGCAGTACTTC. The chain is built from TRBV30 and TRBJ2-7, with a weak D call TRBD1 (5 bases). With 4 bases removed from V and 5 bases from J, the gap between germline ends came to 21 bases. The CDR3 spans 15 residues. CDR1 and CDR2 (germline): GTSNPN, SVGIG (reference sequence). The entire variable domain, with the rest obtained from reference TRBV30 and TRBJ2-7, is as follows: SQTIHQWPATLVQPVGSPLSLECTVEGTSNPNLYWYRQAAGRGLQLLFYSVGIGQISSEVPQNLSASRPQDRQFILSSKKLLLSDSGFYLCAWKPRQRATHEQYFGPGTRLTVT.

The gene calls are TRBV4-2 and TRBJ2-2, with D perhaps TRBD1 (5 bases). Looked up from germline, CDR1 is LGHNA and CDR2 is YNFKEQ. V lost 0 bases and J 0 bases, leaving 11 bases between the germline ends. The CDR3 spans 17 residues. The DNA of the CDR3 is TGTGCCAGCAGCCAAGAAAAAGGGGATACGAACACCGGGGAGCTGTTTTTT. It encodes CASSQEKGDTNTGELFF.

CDR3 sequence (DNA): TGTGCCAGCAGTCCTGTCACAGATACGCAGTATTTT. Translation gives CASSPVTDTQYF. The chain employs TRBV6-5 and TRBJ2-3; D gene unclear. CDR3 length: 12 amino acids. CDR1 is MNHEY, CDR2 SVGAGI, per germline. With 5 bases removed from V and 2 bases from J, the gap between germline ends came to 5 bases.

The rearrangement joins TRBV7-6 to TRBJ1-3; D is unresolved. CDR1 and CDR2 (germline): SGHVS, FNYEAQ. This CDR3 has 14 residues. V lost 5 bases and J lost 5, with 13 bases in between. The CDR3 is CASSALTGRNTIYF. Written as DNA, the CDR3 is TGTGCCAGCAGCGCCCTAACCGGGAGAAACACCATATATTTT.

The chain links TRBV27 to TRBJ1-1, with D perhaps TRBD1 (6 bases). The CDR3 has 15 residues. Trimming removed 3 bases from V and 4 bases from J, with 15 bases in between. CDR1 and CDR2 (germline): MNHEY, SMNVEV (reference sequence). CDR3 protein: CASSFLGGAGTEAFF. DNA of the CDR3: TGTGCCAGCAGTTTCTTGGGGGGGGCAGGCACTGAAGCTTTCTTT.

The chain combines TRBV27 with TRBJ1-1; no definite D call. V shed 3 bases and J shed 5 bases, with 10 bases lying between them. The germline V gene has CDR1 MNHEY and CDR2 SMNVEV (reference sequence). This CDR3 contains 13 residues. CDR3 protein: CASSFKRETEAFF. DNA for the CDR3: TGTGCCAGCAGTTTTAAACGGGAAACTGAAGCTTTCTTT.

The V gene is TRBV9, the J gene TRBJ2-5, with D uncertain. CDR1 SGDLS and CDR2 YYNGEE come from the germline V gene. V lost 1 base and J 4 bases, leaving 8 bases between the germline ends. The CDR3 loop spans 13 amino acids. As DNA, the CDR3 is TGTGCCAGCAGCGTACGGGTAGCAGAGACCCAGTACTTC. It codes for CASSVRVAETQYF.

This clone was seen only once. V usage is TRBV3-1 (or the pseudogene TRBV3-2) and J usage is TRBJ2-5, with D possibly TRBD1 on 5 matching bases. The germline gives CDR1 LGHDT, CDR2 YNNKEL (reference sequence). This CDR3 spans 15 amino acids. The ends were cut back, 1 base at V and 1 base at J, with 10 bases in the middle. The CDR3 reads CASSQGADSQETQYF. DNA of the CDR3: TGTGCCAGCAGCCAAGGTGCCGACAGCCAAGAGACCCAGTACTTC.

V usage is TRBV4-2 and J usage is TRBJ1-3, with 9 nucleotides matching TRBD1. With V trimmed by 1 base and J by 3 bases, 7 bases remained unmatched. Germline V gives CDR1 LGHNA, CDR2 YNFKEQ. This CDR3 is built from 17 residues. The CDR3 protein is CASSQGPGTGSGNTIYF. The CDR3 DNA follows: TGTGCCAGCAGCCAAGGACCGGGGACAGGGAGTGGAAACACCATATATTTT.

The chain uses TRBV11-3 and TRBJ2-2, with D perhaps matching TRBD1 (5 bases). The length of the CDR3 is 13 residues. Per germline, CDR1 SGHNT and CDR2 YENEEA. Deletions cut 5 bases from V and 7 bases from J, with 11 bases between. The CDR3 DNA follows: TGTGCCAGCAGCATGGGGCAGGGCGGGGAGCTGTTTTTT. It translates to CASSMGQGGELFF.

V usage is TRBV6-4 and J usage is TRBJ1-5; D is uncertain. V lost 4 bases and J 4 bases, leaving 8 bases between the germline ends. This CDR3 is built from 13 residues. Germline CDR1 reads MRHNA; CDR2 reads SNTAGT. CDR3 sequence (DNA): TGTGCCAGCAGTGGGGGAGAAAATCAGCCCCAGCATTTT. Its protein product is CASSGGENQPQHF.

This clone was observed a single time. The chain links TRBV18 to TRBJ1-1; the match to TRBD1 covers 10 bases. V lost 5 bases, J lost 4 bases, and 10 bases stayed unmatched. Per germline, CDR1 KGHSH and CDR2 LQKENI. The CDR3 extends over 16 amino acids. The CDR3 loop reads CASSYTGTGDVTEAFF. In DNA form, the CDR3 reads TGTGCCAGCTCATACACCGGGACAGGGGATGTCACTGAAGCTTTCTTT.

The chain uses TRBV5-1 and TRBJ2-2, with TRBD2 matching over 7 bases. The V gene's germline CDR1 is SGHRS and CDR2 YFSETQ. Unmatched junction bases numbered 6, after V lost 0 bases and J lost 4 bases. The CDR3 extends over 16 amino acids. CDR3 region: CASSLAGGSATGELFF. The CDR3 nucleotides read TGCGCCAGCAGCTTGGCCGGGGGGTCTGCCACCGGGGAGCTGTTTTTT.